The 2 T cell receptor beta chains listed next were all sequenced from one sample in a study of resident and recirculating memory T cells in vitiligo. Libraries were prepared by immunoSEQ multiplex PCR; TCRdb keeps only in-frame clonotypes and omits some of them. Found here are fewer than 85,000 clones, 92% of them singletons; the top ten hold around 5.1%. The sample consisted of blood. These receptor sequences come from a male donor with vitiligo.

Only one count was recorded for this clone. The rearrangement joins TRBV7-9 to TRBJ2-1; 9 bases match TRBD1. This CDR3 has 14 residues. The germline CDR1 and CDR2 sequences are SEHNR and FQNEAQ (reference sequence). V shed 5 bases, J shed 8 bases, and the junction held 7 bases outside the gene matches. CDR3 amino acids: CASSLGQGLDEQFF. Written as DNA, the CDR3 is TGTGCCAGCAGCCTCGGACAGGGGCTGGATGAGCAGTTCTTC.

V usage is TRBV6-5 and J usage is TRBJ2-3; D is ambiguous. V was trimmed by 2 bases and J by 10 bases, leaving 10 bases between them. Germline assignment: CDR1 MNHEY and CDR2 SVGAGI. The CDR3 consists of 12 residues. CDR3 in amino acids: CASSYEPTSQYF. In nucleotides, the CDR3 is TGTGCCAGCAGTTACGAGCCTACGTCGCAGTATTTT.